The 26 T cell receptor beta chains below come from one sample, sequenced in a study of early stage breast cancer tumors. Measured with immunoSEQ multiplex PCR; TCRdb has only the in-frame clones, and not every one. The sample records over 8,500 clones, over 70% being singletons. Sequencing was carried out using normal breast tissue next to the tumor. The source is a person aged 35-49 years with breast cancer.

This sequence joins TRBV19 and TRBJ1-2; the D gene is possibly TRBD1 (5 bases). The CDR3 consists of 13 residues. Trimming took 7 bases from V and 6 from J, leaving 15 bases between them. Germline-derived CDR1 and CDR2 are LNHDA and SQIVND (reference sequence). The CDR3: CASTQLGVDGYTF. Written as DNA, the CDR3 is TGTGCCAGTACCCAATTGGGGGTCGATGGCTACACCTTC.

The chain couples TRBV6-6 to TRBJ1-1; D is possibly TRBD1 (5 bases). With 3 bases removed from V and 4 bases from J, the gap between germline ends came to 9 bases. The CDR3 runs to 13 residues. Germline V gene sequence: CDR1 MNHNY, CDR2 SVGAGI (reference sequence). This CDR3 reads CASSYYGTTEAFF. In DNA, the CDR3 is TGTGCCAGCAGTTATTACGGGACCACTGAAGCTTTCTTT.

This chain links TRBV4-1 with TRBJ2-1; no reliable D call. In germline, CDR1 is MGHRA, CDR2 YSYEKL. This CDR3 has 16 amino acids. V lost 1 base to trimming and J lost 2 bases, with 12 bases between them. The CDR3 is CASSQVNMMAYNEQFF. The CDR3 region has the DNA TGCGCCAGCAGCCAAGTAAACATGATGGCCTACAATGAGCAGTTCTTC.

This chain joins TRBV5-1 and TRBJ1-1, with TRBD1 as a possible D gene (5 bases). Trimming removed 0 bases at V and 1 base at J, with 10 bases between. The CDR3 has 15 residues. Germline CDR1 SGHRS, CDR2 YFSETQ. The CDR3: CASSLDTRANTEAFF. The CDR3, as DNA: TGCGCCAGCAGCTTGGACACCAGGGCGAACACTGAAGCTTTCTTT. Full variable domain (missing parts from reference TRBV5-1 and TRBJ1-1): KAGVTQTPRYLIKTRGQQVTLSCSPISGHRSVSWYQQTPGQGLQFLFEYFSETQRNKGNFPGRFSGRQFSNSRSEMNVSTLELGDSALYLCASSLDTRANTEAFFGQGTRLTVV.

The chain is built from TRBV2 and TRBJ1-5; 8 bases are shared with TRBD1. Trimming cost V 6 bases and J 6 bases; bases outside gene matches: 7. The CDR3 sequence is 14 residues long. The V gene's germline CDR1 is SNHLY and CDR2 FYNNEI. The CDR3 here is CASSLQGVGQPQHF. CDR3 coding DNA: TGTGCCAGCAGCCTACAGGGGGTTGGTCAGCCCCAGCATTTT. The whole variable domain, remainder taken from reference TRBV2 and TRBJ1-5, is EPEVTQTPSHQVTQMGQEVILRCVPISNHLYFYWYRQILGQKVEFLVSFYNNEISEKSEIFDDQFSVERPDGSNFTLKIRSTKLEDSAMYFCASSLQGVGQPQHFGDGTRLSIL.

The CDR3 nucleotides are TGTGCCAGCAGCCTTAGCGGATACGACAATGAGCAGTTCTTC. Translated, it gives CASSLSGYDNEQFF. The chain recombines TRBV7-2 with TRBJ2-1; D might be TRBD2 (6 bases). CDR1 and CDR2 (germline): SGHTA, FQGNSA. The CDR3 contains 14 residues. Trimming took 5 bases from V and 5 from J, leaving 13 bases between them.

The V gene is TRBV7-2, the J gene TRBJ2-3, with a weak D call TRBD2 (6 bases). V was pared by 3 bases and J by 1 base, with 11 bases between. Per the germline V gene, CDR1 is SGHTA and CDR2 is FQGNSA. The CDR3 contains 15 residues. The CDR3 region is CASSFRTTGTDTQYF. CDR3 in DNA: TGTGCCAGCAGCTTCCGGACTACCGGCACAGATACGCAGTATTTT.

The rearrangement joins TRBV19 to TRBJ1-5; D gene unclear. CDR1 and CDR2 (germline): LNHDA, SQIVND (reference sequence). V lost 4 bases, J lost 5 bases, and 12 bases lay in between. The CDR3 length is 14 residues. The CDR3 protein is CASSNIALDQPQHF. The DNA for the CDR3 is TGTGCCAGTAGTAACATCGCATTGGATCAGCCCCAGCATTTT. The full variable domain, with the rest looked up from reference TRBV19 and TRBJ1-5, is DGGITQSPKYLFRKEGQNVTLSCEQNLNHDAMYWYRQDPGQGLRLIYYSQIVNDFQKGDIAEGYSVSREKKESFPLTVTSAQKNPTAFYLCASSNIALDQPQHFGDGTRLSIL.

The chain combines TRBV13 with TRBJ2-1; no clear D. Germline V CDR1 and CDR2: PRHDT, FYEKMQ (reference sequence). V lost 3 bases and J lost 0, with 12 bases in between. The CDR3 is 16 amino acids. The CDR3 DNA sequence: TGTGCCAGCAGCTTCGGTGGGCTGAGCTCCTACAATGAGCAGTTCTTC. Amino acids: CASSFGGLSSYNEQFF. The whole variable domain, remainder taken from reference TRBV13 and TRBJ2-1, is AAGVIQSPRHLIKEKRETATLKCYPIPRHDTVYWYQQGPGQDPQFLISFYEKMQSDKGSIPDRFSAQQFSDYHSELNMSSLELGDSALYFCASSFGGLSSYNEQFFGPGTRLTVL.

This clone was counted once. V and J are TRBV19 and TRBJ2-1, with TRBD2 identical over 16 bases. Germline V CDR1 and CDR2: LNHDA, SQIVND (reference sequence). J gave up 3 bases and V 9 bases, and 8 bases lay outside the gene matches. The CDR3 length is 17 residues. The CDR3 coding sequence is TGTGCCAGCCGTAGGGGACTAGCGGGAGGGCTCTACAATGAGCAGTTCTTC. Its translation is CASRRGLAGGLYNEQFF.

The chain recombines TRBV6-1 with TRBJ2-1; tentatively, D is TRBD1 (5 bases). With 10 bases removed from V and 6 bases from J, the gap between germline ends came to 16 bases. The CDR3 is 13 amino acids. Germline CDR1 and CDR2: MNHNS and SASEGT. The CDR3 DNA is TGTGCCAACTCCAGGGATAGGCCCAATGAGCAGTTCTTC. Its protein is CANSRDRPNEQFF.

The gene calls are TRBV7-2 and TRBJ1-2; TRBD1 might be the D (6 bases). CDR3 size: 14 residues. CDR1 and CDR2 from the germline V gene are SGHTA and FQGNSA. V was pared by 1 base and J by 8 bases, with 14 bases between. CDR3 DNA: TGTGCCAGCAGCTTAGGGGACATTCTTGAGGGCTACACCTTC. It translates to CASSLGDILEGYTF. The full variable domain, completed using reference TRBV7-2 and TRBJ1-2, is GAGVSQSPSNKVTEKGKDVELRCDPISGHTALYWYRQSLGQGLEFLIYFQGNSAPDKSGLPSDRFSAERTGGSVSTLTIQRTQQEDSAVYLCASSLGDILEGYTFGSGTRLTVV.

This clone is labeled medium-sized. V usage is TRBV6-1 and J usage is TRBJ2-5, with 7 nucleotides matching TRBD1. Per the germline V gene, CDR1 is MNHNS and CDR2 is SASEGT. The CDR3 contains 15 residues. J lost 1 base, V lost 4 bases, and 6 bases had no gene match. The DNA for the CDR3 is TGTGCCAGCAGTGCCCAGGCAGGGGGCCAAGAGACCCAGTACTTC. Translation gives CASSAQAGGQETQYF.

A single count supports this clone. J is TRBJ2-6 and V is TRBV5-4; possible D gene TRBD1, 6 bases. Trimming stripped 6 bases from V and 1 base from J, with 8 bases between. The CDR3 length is 14 residues. CDR1 SGHNT and CDR2 YYREEE come from the germline V gene (reference sequence). The CDR3 sequence is CASNQGSGANVLTF. In DNA, the CDR3 is TGTGCCAGCAACCAGGGGTCTGGGGCCAACGTCCTGACTTTC.

The chain carries TRBV5-1 and TRBJ2-7; possibly TRBD2 for D (5 bases). V was cut by 1 base and J by 3 bases, with 8 bases left in between. This CDR3 comprises 13 residues. Germline CDR1 is SGHRS and CDR2 is YFSETQ. CDR3 amino acids: CASSLNRGYEQYF. CDR3 sequence (DNA): TGCGCCAGCAGCTTGAATCGGGGCTACGAGCAGTACTTC.

V gene TRBV10-3 combines with J gene TRBJ1-1; D might be TRBD1 (6 bases). CDR1 is ENHRY, CDR2 SYGVKD, per germline. CDR3 length: 14 residues. V was shortened by 6 bases and J by 6 bases, with 17 bases between the two germline ends. The CDR3 spells CAIRESSQGPEAFF. As DNA, the CDR3 is TGTGCCATCAGAGAATCCTCTCAGGGGCCTGAAGCTTTCTTT.

CDR3 region: CASSESGNEQFF. In DNA form, the CDR3 reads TGTGCCAGCAGCGAAAGCGGGAATGAGCAGTTCTTC. The chain combines TRBV7-2 with TRBJ2-1; maybe TRBD2 (6 bases). The germline V and J ends were trimmed by 5 bases and 7 bases, with 9 bases remaining between them. The CDR3 is made up of 12 amino acids. Looked up from germline, CDR1 is SGHTA and CDR2 is FQGNSA.

The rearrangement links TRBV28 to TRBJ2-7; D perhaps matches TRBD2 (7 bases). V was shortened by 3 bases and J by 6 bases, with 18 bases between the two germline ends. There are 15 residues in the CDR3. CDR1 and CDR2 from the germline V gene are MDHEN and SYDVKM. The CDR3 protein is CASSLGGAGASEQYF. The CDR3 region has the DNA TGTGCCAGCAGTTTGGGTGGTGCGGGGGCGAGCGAGCAGTACTTC.

The chain employs TRBV6-1 and TRBJ2-2; maybe TRBD2 (6 bases). V shed 6 bases and J shed 10 bases, with 15 bases lying between them. This CDR3 has 13 amino acids. Germline V gene data show CDR1 as MNHNS and CDR2 as SASEGT. CDR3 sequence: CASRRGGPEELFF. The CDR3 nucleotides read TGTGCCAGCAGACGGGGAGGACCGGAGGAGCTGTTTTTT.

The chain combines TRBV5-1 with TRBJ1-2, with D unclear. Per germline, CDR1 SGHRS and CDR2 YFSETQ. The V end lost 0 bases, the J end lost 3 bases, and 6 bases lay between the germline ends. The length of the CDR3 is 13 residues. CDR3 region: CASSLDADYGYTF. For the CDR3, the DNA is TGCGCCAGCAGCTTGGATGCCGACTATGGCTACACCTTC. The whole variable domain, filled in from reference TRBV5-1 and TRBJ1-2, reads KAGVTQTPRYLIKTRGQQVTLSCSPISGHRSVSWYQQTPGQGLQFLFEYFSETQRNKGNFPGRFSGRQFSNSRSEMNVSTLELGDSALYLCASSLDADYGYTFGSGTRLTVV.

This clone showed up just once. The V and J genes are TRBV2 and TRBJ2-1, with D perhaps matching TRBD2 (5 bases). The CDR3 is 14 amino acids. The germline gives CDR1 SNHLY, CDR2 FYNNEI. The V end was cut by 7 bases, the J end by 1 base, with 11 bases between. CDR3 nucleotide sequence: TGTGCCAGCACCCGACGGGAATCCTACAATGAGCAGTTCTTC. It specifies CASTRRESYNEQFF.

V and J are TRBV2 and TRBJ1-1, with a tentative D call TRBD1 (6 bases). CDR3 length: 16 residues. Germline V gene lookup returns CDR1 SNHLY and CDR2 FYNNEI. V lost 1 base and J 0 bases, leaving 12 bases between the germline ends. The CDR3 reads CASSEEGGLMNTEAFF. The CDR3 nucleotides read TGTGCCAGCAGTGAAGAAGGGGGGCTCATGAACACTGAAGCTTTCTTT. Variable domain in full (rest from reference TRBV2 and TRBJ1-1): EPEVTQTPSHQVTQMGQEVILRCVPISNHLYFYWYRQILGQKVEFLVSFYNNEISEKSEIFDDQFSVERPDGSNFTLKIRSTKLEDSAMYFCASSEEGGLMNTEAFFGQGTRLTVV.

CDR3 nucleotide sequence: TGCGCCAGCAGCCCACTAGAAGGGATCGCCCAAGAGACCCAGTACTTC. Translated, it gives CASSPLEGIAQETQYF. The chain has TRBV5-1 and TRBJ2-5, with a possible D match to TRBD2 (5 bases). Germline CDR1 and CDR2: SGHRS and YFSETQ. V was pared by 4 bases and J by 1 base, with 17 bases between. This CDR3 is 16 amino acids long.

This chain links TRBV19 with TRBJ1-1, with 7 positions matching TRBD1. Germline V gene lookup returns CDR1 LNHDA and CDR2 SQIVND (reference sequence). The length of the CDR3 is 14 residues. Unmatched junction bases numbered 4, after V lost 5 bases and J lost 1 base. CDR3 residues: CASSVGQKNTEAFF. CDR3 coding DNA: TGTGCCAGTAGTGTGGGACAGAAGAACACTGAAGCTTTCTTT. Using reference TRBV19 and TRBJ1-1 for the parts outside the CDR3, the full variable domain is DGGITQSPKYLFRKEGQNVTLSCEQNLNHDAMYWYRQDPGQGLRLIYYSQIVNDFQKGDIAEGYSVSREKKESFPLTVTSAQKNPTAFYLCASSVGQKNTEAFFGQGTRLTVV.

The rearrangement joins TRBV5-6 to TRBJ2-1; no clear D gene. V was trimmed by 1 base and J by 5 bases, leaving 10 bases between them. The CDR3 is 14 amino acids. Per germline, CDR1 SGHDT and CDR2 YYEEEE. The CDR3: CASSLRVMDNEQFF. For the CDR3, the DNA is TGTGCCAGCAGCTTGCGGGTCATGGACAATGAGCAGTTCTTC.

CDR3 in amino acids: CASSQDSVTYGELFF. CDR3 DNA sequence: TGTGCCAGCAGCCAAGATAGTGTAACCTACGGGGAGCTGTTTTTT. The chain recombines TRBV4-2 with TRBJ2-2; D ambiguous. The CDR3 totals 15 residues. Germline CDR1 reads LGHNA; CDR2 reads YNFKEQ. V was clipped by 0 bases and J by 7 bases, with 12 bases between them.